Below, 6 T cell receptor beta chains from the same sample are listed, as sequenced in a study of vaccination effects on CD4 cells after COVID-19. Using viral peptide pools, the ViraFEST assay grew out antigen-specific CD4+ T cells prior to sequencing. CD4+ T cell isolation took place after about nine days of culture. Nucleocapsid antibody tests were negative, and the vaccine recipients had no prior SARS-CoV-2 infection. These receptors' antigens are unknown. Assay: immunoSEQ multiplex PCR; the TCRdb copy retains only in-frame clones and omits some. The sample has roughly 35,000 clones; under 70% are singletons. Sequencing was performed on CD4+ T cells from PBMCs cultured with HCoV-OC43 spike peptides, taken before COVID-19 vaccination. Stated subset: HCoV-OC43 spike overlapping peptide pool stimulation. The receptors derive from a human donor who received a COVID-19 vaccine.

This chain's CDR3 is CASKKDIGLYTQYF. The CDR3 DNA follows: TGTGCCAGCAAAAAGGACATAGGTCTATATACGCAGTATTTT. J is TRBJ2-3 and V is TRBV6-5; D may be TRBD1 (5 bases). The germline V gene has CDR1 MNHEY and CDR2 SVGAGI. The CDR3 extends over 14 amino acids. V lost 7 bases, J lost 7 bases, and 18 bases lay in between.

The V gene is TRBV6-5, the J gene TRBJ1-6, with a tentative D call TRBD1 (5 bases). The CDR3 runs 13 residues. Germline V CDR1 and CDR2: MNHEY, SVGAGI. Here the CDR3 reads CAITGGYNSPLHF. The DNA of the CDR3 is TGTGCTATTACGGGGGGTTATAATTCACCCCTCCACTTT.

This clone was detected only a few times. V usage is TRBV5-8 and J usage is TRBJ1-2, with 8 positions matching TRBD1. The CDR3 is 13 residues long. The V gene end was trimmed by 4 bases and the J gene end by 4 bases; junction bases not matched to a gene: 3. Germline CDR1 SGHTS, CDR2 YDEGEE. CDR3 protein: CASSLTGAYGYTF. The CDR3 DNA reads as TGTGCCAGCAGCCTGACAGGGGCCTATGGCTACACCTTC.

This clone occurred many times. The chain combines TRBV2 with TRBJ2-7; D possibly corresponds to TRBD2 (5 bases). Germline values: CDR1 SNHLY, CDR2 FYNNEI. The CDR3 runs to 13 residues. Between the trimmed V and J ends, which lost 3 bases and 6 bases, there was a span of 12 bases. CDR3 sequence (DNA): TGTGCCAGCAGTGACGTAGGGCGGGCCGAGCAGTACTTC. The encoded protein is CASSDVGRAEQYF. Full variable domain (outside the CDR3, taken from reference TRBV2 and TRBJ2-7): EPEVTQTPSHQVTQMGQEVILRCVPISNHLYFYWYRQILGQKVEFLVSFYNNEISEKSEIFDDQFSVERPDGSNFTLKIRSTKLEDSAMYFCASSDVGRAEQYFGPGTRLTVT.

The chain joins TRBV4-1 to TRBJ2-7; tentative D call: TRBD2 (6 bases). Germline V gives CDR1 MGHRA, CDR2 YSYEKL. Trimming left V 2 bases short and J 4 bases short, with 18 bases between. CDR3 length: 16 amino acids. The CDR3 sequence is CASSQMSRPAGYEQYF. The CDR3 DNA sequence: TGCGCCAGCAGCCAAATGAGCAGACCCGCGGGATACGAGCAGTACTTC.

The chain links TRBV25-1 to TRBJ2-7; D call uncertain. Germline loops: CDR1 MGHDK, CDR2 SYGVNS. The length of the CDR3 is 15 residues. The CDR3 sequence: CVEKQIRHPPYEQYF. CDR3 nucleotide sequence: TGTGTCGAAAAACAGATCAGGCACCCTCCCTACGAGCAGTACTTC.